This T cell receptor beta chain derives from a study of T cells in Graves' hyperthyroidism and ophthalmopathy. Among ophthalmopathy patients, the Clinical Activity Score reached at least 3, the NOSPECS grade reached at least 4, and duration remained under 3 months. Every diagnosis used clinical symptoms, serum thyroxine and TRAb, thyroid ultrasound and orbital computed tomography. PBMCs were collected from an approximately 9.3 ml volume of fresh peripheral blood. This clonotype was recorded many times. Amplified TCR beta CDR3 regions came from RNA transcripts. HTBI primers drove first-round RT-PCR of the TCR CDR3. In TCRdb, the multiplex PCR reads were re-called with MiXCR into one record per CDR3 protein. The data show about 400,000 distinct CDR3 sequences, roughly 15% seen once. The source of this sequence is a woman aged 60-70 years with Graves' ophthalmopathy. Specimen: blood.

CDR3: CASSLRGGWETQYF. CDR3 DNA sequence: TGTGCCAGCAGTTTAAGGGGGGGCTGGGAGACCCAGTACTTC. V and J are TRBV12-3 or TRBV12-4 and TRBJ2-5; TRBD2 might be the D (7 bases). V was cut by 2 bases and J by 5 bases, with 12 bases left in between. The CDR3 is 14 residues long.